This TCR beta chain was identified during a study of blood T cell repertoires in COVID-19. Across the whole study: Italy, Spain and the United States were the sources of the convalescent and acute COVID-19 samples. PBMCs, B-cell-depleted T cells, or T cells were the source of the cDNA or gDNA that made up the material.

In the original analysis: Estimates of nucleated cell counts were drawn from the amplification of reference gene primers. Sequencing used immunoSEQ multiplex PCR; TCRdb keeps in-frame clones, though not all of them. Clone size and the V and J calls come from that table; the DNA yielded D and trimming. The sample yields 100,000 or so clones, roughly 80% seen once. The source of this sequence is an elderly woman with acute or convalescent COVID-19. The sequenced material came from peripheral blood.

CDR3 in DNA: TGTGCCAGCAGCTTGGCGGGACACGGGTACAATGAGCAGTTCTTC. Translated: CASSLAGHGYNEQFF. The chain carries TRBV5-4 and TRBJ2-1, with D perhaps matching TRBD1 (6 bases). There are 15 residues in the CDR3. V dropped 0 bases and J dropped 4 bases, with 11 bases sitting between them. Per the germline V gene, CDR1 is SGHNT and CDR2 is YYREEE (reference sequence).